This T cell receptor (beta chain) is from a study of human T cells and chemical hapten exposure. Turning to the study itself: The study patch tested 0.01% DPC on the upper back and read results at 6 days.

CDR1 and CDR2 from the germline V gene are MDHEN and SYDVKM. V was shortened by 6 bases and J by 14 bases, with 13 bases between the two germline ends. This CDR3 comprises 10 residues. The study's findings and limits: The number of TCRs over 1 in 1000 frequency stayed unchanged after DPC. Compared to controls, expanded TCRs made significantly more large clusters of similar CDR3s.

TCRdb reanalysed the RACE reads using MiXCR and keeps one entry per CDR3 protein. The sample carries roughly 30,000 distinct CDR3 sequences, 8% to 10% recorded once. This clonotype was counted many times. The target antigen is unknown. The sample's time point: patch test 2, 6 weeks after DPC sensitization. Sample treatment: therapeutic diphenylcyclopropenone sensitization with weekly scalp DPC. The receptor was derived from a man aged 25 to 40 with alopecia areata. Some clones in this sample may be carry-over from other donors' samples. The material sequenced was whole blood, taken in connection with sensitization to the hapten diphenylcyclopropenone (DPC). The genes are TRBV28 and TRBJ1-1, with D unclear. Here the CDR3 reads CASSGLDLFF. The CDR3 coding sequence is TGTGCCAGCAGCGGCCTGGACCTCTTCTTT.